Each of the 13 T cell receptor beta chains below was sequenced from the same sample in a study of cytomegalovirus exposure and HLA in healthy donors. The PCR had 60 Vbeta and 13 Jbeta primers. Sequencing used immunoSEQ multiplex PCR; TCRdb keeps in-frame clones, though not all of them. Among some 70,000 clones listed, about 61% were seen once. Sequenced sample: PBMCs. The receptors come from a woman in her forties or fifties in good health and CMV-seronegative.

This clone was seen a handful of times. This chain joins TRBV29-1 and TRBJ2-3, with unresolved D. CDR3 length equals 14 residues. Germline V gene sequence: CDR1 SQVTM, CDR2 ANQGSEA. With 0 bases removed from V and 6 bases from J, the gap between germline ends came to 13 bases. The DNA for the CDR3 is TGCAGCGTTGAAGATACCCCCTTTGAGGATACGCAGTATTTT. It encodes CSVEDTPFEDTQYF.

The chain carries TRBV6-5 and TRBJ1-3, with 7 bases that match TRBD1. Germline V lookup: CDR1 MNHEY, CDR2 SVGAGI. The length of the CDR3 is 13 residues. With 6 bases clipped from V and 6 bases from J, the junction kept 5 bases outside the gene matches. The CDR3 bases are TGTGCCAGCAGCCGGGACAGACTAAACACCATATATTTT. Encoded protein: CASSRDRLNTIYF.

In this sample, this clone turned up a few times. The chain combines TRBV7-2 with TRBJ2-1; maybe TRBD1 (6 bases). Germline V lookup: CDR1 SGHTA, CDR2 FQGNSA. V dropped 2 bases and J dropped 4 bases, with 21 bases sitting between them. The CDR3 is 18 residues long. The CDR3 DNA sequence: TGTGCCAGCAGCTTACGGGCTAGCTTCCAGGGGAATTACAATGAGCAGTTCTTC. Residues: CASSLRASFQGNYNEQFF.

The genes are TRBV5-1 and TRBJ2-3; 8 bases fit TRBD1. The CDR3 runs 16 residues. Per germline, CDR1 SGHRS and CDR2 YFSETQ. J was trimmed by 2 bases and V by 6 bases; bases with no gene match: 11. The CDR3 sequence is CASTPPWTGLTDTQYF. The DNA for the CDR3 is TGCGCCAGCACTCCACCTTGGACAGGGCTCACAGATACGCAGTATTTT. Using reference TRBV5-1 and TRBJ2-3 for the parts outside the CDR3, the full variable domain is KAGVTQTPRYLIKTRGQQVTLSCSPISGHRSVSWYQQTPGQGLQFLFEYFSETQRNKGNFPGRFSGRQFSNSRSEMNVSTLELGDSALYLCASTPPWTGLTDTQYFGPGTRLTVL.

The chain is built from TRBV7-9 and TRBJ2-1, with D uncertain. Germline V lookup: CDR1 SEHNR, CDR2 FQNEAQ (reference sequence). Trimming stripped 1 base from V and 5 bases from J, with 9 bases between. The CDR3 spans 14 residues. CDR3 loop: CASSLGAIDNEQFF. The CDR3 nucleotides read TGTGCCAGCAGCTTAGGAGCTATTGACAATGAGCAGTTCTTC.

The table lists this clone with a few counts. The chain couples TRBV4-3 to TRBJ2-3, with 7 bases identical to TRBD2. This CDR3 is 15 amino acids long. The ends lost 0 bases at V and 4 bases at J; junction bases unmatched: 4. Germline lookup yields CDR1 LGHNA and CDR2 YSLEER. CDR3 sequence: CASSQDTSDADTQYF. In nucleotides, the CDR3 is TGCGCCAGCAGCCAAGATACTAGCGACGCAGATACGCAGTATTTT.

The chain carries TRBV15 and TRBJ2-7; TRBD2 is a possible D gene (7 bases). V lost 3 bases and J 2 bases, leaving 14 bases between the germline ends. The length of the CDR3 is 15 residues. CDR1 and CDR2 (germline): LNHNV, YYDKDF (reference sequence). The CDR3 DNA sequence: TGTGCCACCAGCAGGGGGGGGGCCCAGACCTACGAGCAGTACTTC. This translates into CATSRGGAQTYEQYF.

CDR3: CASSTFGQGTDTQYF. CDR3 bases: TGTGCCAGCAGTACCTTCGGACAGGGGACAGATACGCAGTATTTT. V usage is TRBV28 and J usage is TRBJ2-3; 9 bases agree with TRBD1. Germline V gene sequence: CDR1 MDHEN, CDR2 SYDVKM. CDR3 length equals 15 residues. The V and J ends lost 5 bases and 3 bases, in that order; junction bases with no gene match: 6.

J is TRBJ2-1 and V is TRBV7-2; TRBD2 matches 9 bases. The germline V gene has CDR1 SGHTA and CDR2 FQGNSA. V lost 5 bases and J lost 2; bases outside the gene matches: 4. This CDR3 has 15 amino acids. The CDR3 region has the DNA TGTGCCAGCAGCGCGCTAGCGGGAACCTACAATGAGCAGTTCTTC. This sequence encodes CASSALAGTYNEQFF.

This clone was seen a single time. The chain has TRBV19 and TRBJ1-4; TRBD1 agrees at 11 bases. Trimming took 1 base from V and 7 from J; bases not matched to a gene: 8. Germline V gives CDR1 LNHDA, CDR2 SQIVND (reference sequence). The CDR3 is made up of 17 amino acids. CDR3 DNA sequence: TGTGCCAGTAGTATAGGGCGGGACAGGGGGAGAGGTGAAAAACTGTTTTTT. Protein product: CASSIGRDRGRGEKLFF.

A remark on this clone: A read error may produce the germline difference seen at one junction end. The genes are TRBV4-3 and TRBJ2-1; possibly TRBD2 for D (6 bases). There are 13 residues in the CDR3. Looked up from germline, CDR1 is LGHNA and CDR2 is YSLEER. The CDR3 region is CASSQRLVTLPIF. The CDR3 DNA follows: TGCGCCAGCAGCCAAAGACTAGTAACTCTTCCGATCTTC.

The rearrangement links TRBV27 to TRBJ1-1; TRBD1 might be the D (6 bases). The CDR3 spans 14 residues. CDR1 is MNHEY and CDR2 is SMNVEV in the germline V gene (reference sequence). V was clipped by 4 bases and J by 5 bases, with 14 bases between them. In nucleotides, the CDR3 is TGTGCCAGCAGTTGGGGGGGCGCGGAGACTGAAGCTTTCTTT. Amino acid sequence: CASSWGGAETEAFF.

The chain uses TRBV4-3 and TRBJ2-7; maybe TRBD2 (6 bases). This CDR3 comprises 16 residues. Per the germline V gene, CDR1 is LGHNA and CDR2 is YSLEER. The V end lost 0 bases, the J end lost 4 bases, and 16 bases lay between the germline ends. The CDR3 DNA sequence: TGCGCCAGCAGCCAAGATATGGAAACTAGCCGTTACGAGCAGTACTTC. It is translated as CASSQDMETSRYEQYF.